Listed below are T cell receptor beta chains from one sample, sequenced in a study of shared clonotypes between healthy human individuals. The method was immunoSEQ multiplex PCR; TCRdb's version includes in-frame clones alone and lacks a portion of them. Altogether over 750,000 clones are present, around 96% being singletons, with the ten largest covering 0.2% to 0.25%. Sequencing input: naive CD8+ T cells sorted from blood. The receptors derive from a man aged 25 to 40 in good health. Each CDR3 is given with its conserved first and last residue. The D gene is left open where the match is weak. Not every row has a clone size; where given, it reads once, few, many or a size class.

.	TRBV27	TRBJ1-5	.	TGTGCCAGCAGTTTATTCGGAGGGGATCCTGGCAATCAGCCCCAGCATTTT	CASSLFGGDPGNQPQHF
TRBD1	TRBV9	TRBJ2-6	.	TGTGCCAGCCGACAGGGTTCTGGGGCCAACGTCCTGACTTTC	CASRQGSGANVLTF
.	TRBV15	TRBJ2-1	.	TGTGCCACTGCTGTAGGGTTACCTCTCAATGAGCAGTTCTTC	CATAVGLPLNEQFF
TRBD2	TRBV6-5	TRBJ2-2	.	TGTGCCAGCAGTTTTGGACTAGACACCGGGGAGCTGTTTTTT	CASSFGLDTGELFF
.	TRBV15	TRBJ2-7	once	TGTGCCACCAGCAGAGTGTCCACGGCTAACGAGCAGTACTTC	CATSRVSTANEQYF
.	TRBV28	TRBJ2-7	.	TGTGCCAGCGGCAGGTCAAGGGTCTACGAGCAGTACTTC	CASGRSRVYEQYF
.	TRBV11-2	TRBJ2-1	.	TGTGCCAGCAGCTTAGGTCAGGGGAGCGATGAGCAGTTCTTC	CASSLGQGSDEQFF
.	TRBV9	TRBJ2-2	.	TGTGCCAGCAGAGCGGGTTGGGGGGAGCTGTTTTTT	CASRAGWGELFF
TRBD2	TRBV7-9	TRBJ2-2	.	TGTGCCAGCAGCTTAGTAGCGGGTCTCGCGAACACCGGGGAGCTGTTTTTT	CASSLVAGLANTGELFF
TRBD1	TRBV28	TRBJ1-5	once	TGTGCCAGCAGTCTGGACAGGCGAGTTAGCAATCAGCCCCAGCATTTT	CASSLDRRVSNQPQHF
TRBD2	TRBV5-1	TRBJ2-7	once	TGCGCCAGCAGCTTAGCGGGAGAGGCCTACGAGCAGTACTTC	CASSLAGEAYEQYF
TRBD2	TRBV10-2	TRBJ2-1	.	TGCGCCAGCAGTGAGACTAGCGGAAACTACAATGAGCAGTTCTTC	CASSETSGNYNEQFF
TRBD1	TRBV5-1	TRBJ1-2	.	TGCGCCAGCAGCTTCGAGGACAGGGGAGATGGCTACACCTTC	CASSFEDRGDGYTF
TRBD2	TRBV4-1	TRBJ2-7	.	TGCGCCAGCAGCCGTAAACTAGCGGGAGATTCCCACGAGCAGTACTTC	CASSRKLAGDSHEQYF
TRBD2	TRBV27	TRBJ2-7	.	TGTGCCAGCAGTTTAGGGCTAGCGGGGAACTACGAGCAGTACTTC	CASSLGLAGNYEQYF
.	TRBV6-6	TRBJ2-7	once	TGTGCCAGCAGTTACTCGGTAATCCAGGGCAACGAGCAGTACTTC	CASSYSVIQGNEQYF
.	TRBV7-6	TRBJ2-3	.	TGTGCCAGCAGCCAAGACGGAGGCACAGATACGCAGTATTTT	CASSQDGGTDTQYF
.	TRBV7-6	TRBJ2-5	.	TGTGCCAGCGAACCCGCCCCGCTAGCTACCCTTTCAGGAGAGACCCAGTACTTC	CASEPAPLATLSGETQYF
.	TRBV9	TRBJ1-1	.	TGTGCCAGCAGCGTAGGCGGACTAACCGAAGCTTTCTTT	CASSVGGLTEAFF
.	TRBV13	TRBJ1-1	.	TGTGCCAGCAGCCGCGGGACGTACGACGTGAACACTGAAGCTTTCTTT	CASSRGTYDVNTEAFF
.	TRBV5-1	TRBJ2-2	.	TGCGCCAGCAGCTTGGGGCAGGGTTTTATCGGGGAGCTGTTTTTT	CASSLGQGFIGELFF
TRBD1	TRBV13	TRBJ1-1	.	TGTGCCAGCAGCTTGGCGGACAGGGGCCCCACTGAAGCTTTCTTT	CASSLADRGPTEAFF
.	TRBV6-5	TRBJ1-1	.	TGTGCCAGCAGTTTGGGGATGAACACTGAAGCTTTCTTT	CASSLGMNTEAFF
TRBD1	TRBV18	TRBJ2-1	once	TGTGCCAGCTCACCAGAAGGGACAGTGGTCCTTTACAATGAGCAGTTCTTC	CASSPEGTVVLYNEQFF
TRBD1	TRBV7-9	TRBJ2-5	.	TGTGCCAGCAGCCCGCCGGGACAGGGGTTTTTGGAGACCCAGTACTTC	CASSPPGQGFLETQYF
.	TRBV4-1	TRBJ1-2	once	TGCGCCAGCAGCCAAGAACCAGGGCGGCACTATGGCTACACCTTC	CASSQEPGRHYGYTF
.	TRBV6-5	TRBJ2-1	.	TGTGCCAGCAGTAATACTAAGAGACTCTACAATGAGCAGTTCTTC	CASSNTKRLYNEQFF
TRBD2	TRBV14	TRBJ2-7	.	TGTGCCAGCAGCCTCGGACTAGCGGGGCCCTACGAGCAGTACTTC	CASSLGLAGPYEQYF
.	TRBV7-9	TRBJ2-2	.	TGTGCCAGCAGCACCCCGTCCGGGGAGCTGTTTTTT	CASSTPSGELFF
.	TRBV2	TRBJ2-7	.	TGTGCCAGCAGTGCTGGCGCTCGGGGTACCTACGAGCAGTACTTC	CASSAGARGTYEQYF
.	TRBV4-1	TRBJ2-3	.	TGCGCCAGCAGCCAAGATGGAACAGGGCCAAGCACAGATACGCAGTATTTT	CASSQDGTGPSTDTQYF
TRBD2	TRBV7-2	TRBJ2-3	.	TGTGCCACCAAGCGGGGGTTGTCAGGGGCCACCACAGATACGCAGTATTTT	CATKRGLSGATTDTQYF
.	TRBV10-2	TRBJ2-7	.	TGCGCCAGCAGTGCGACGGATCCTGGCCAATCCTACGAGCAGTACTTC	CASSATDPGQSYEQYF
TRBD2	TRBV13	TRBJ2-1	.	TGTGCCAGCCTAGCGGGAAACAATGAGCAGTTCTTC	CASLAGNNEQFF
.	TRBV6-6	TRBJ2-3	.	TGTGCCAGCAGTTACAAATCCTCTAGCACAGATACGCAGTATTTT	CASSYKSSSTDTQYF
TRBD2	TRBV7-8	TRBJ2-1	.	TGTGCCAGCAGCCTAGGGGCTTTTCTTGGGACTAGCGGGGCGACGGGGAATGAGCAGTTCTTC	CASSLGAFLGTSGATGNEQFF
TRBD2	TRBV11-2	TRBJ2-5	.	TGTGCCAGCAGCTTAGATCAGGGACTAGCGGGAGAGGGGACCCAGTACTTC	CASSLDQGLAGEGTQYF
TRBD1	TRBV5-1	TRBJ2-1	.	TGCGCCAGCAGCTTTCGAACCGGGACAGAACACTACAATGAGCAGTTCTTC	CASSFRTGTEHYNEQFF
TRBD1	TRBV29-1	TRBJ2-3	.	TGCAGCGTCGCGGGACAGGGTTTTCCAGATACGCAGTATTTT	CSVAGQGFPDTQYF
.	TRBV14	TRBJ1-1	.	TGTGCCAGCGCGTTTGGCCTCTTTGAAGCTTTCTTT	CASAFGLFEAFF
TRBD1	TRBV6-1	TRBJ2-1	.	TGTGCCACCTGGACAGGGTCTTACAATGAGCAGTTCTTC	CATWTGSYNEQFF
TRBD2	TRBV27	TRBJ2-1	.	TGTGCCAGCAGGGCTAGCGGGAGGGGGAATGAGCAGTTCTTC	CASRASGRGNEQFF
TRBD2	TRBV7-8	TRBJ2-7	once	TGTGCCAGCAGGCTAGCGGCGTCCGCTTCCATTTACGAGCAGTACTTC	CASRLAASASIYEQYF
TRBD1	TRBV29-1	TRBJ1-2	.	TGCAGCGATGAACCATCTAGCGACAGGGGGCGTAACTATGGCTACACCTTC	CSDEPSSDRGRNYGYTF
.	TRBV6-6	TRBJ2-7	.	TGTGCCAGCAGTTACCTACCGTCAACCGAGCAGTACTTC	CASSYLPSTEQYF
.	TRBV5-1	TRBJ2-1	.	TGCGCCAGCAGCTTTTCACAGGCCTCCTACAATGAGCAGTTCTTC	CASSFSQASYNEQFF
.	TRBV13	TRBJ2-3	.	TGTGCCAGCAGCTTAGCGGCCACAGATACGCAGTATTTT	CASSLAATDTQYF
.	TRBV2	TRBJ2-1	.	TGTGCCAGCAGTGACGCAGACGATGAGCAGTTCTTC	CASSDADDEQFF
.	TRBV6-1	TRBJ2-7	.	TGTGCCAGCAGTCCCTTCGACAGGCCGCCGGGCGAGCAGTACTTC	CASSPFDRPPGEQYF
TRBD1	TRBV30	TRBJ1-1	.	TGTGCCTGGAGTCCCACAGGGGGCACGGAAGCTTTCTTT	CAWSPTGGTEAFF
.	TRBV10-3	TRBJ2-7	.	TGTGCCATCAGTGGGTCCGGGGCCAACTACGAGCAGTACTTC	CAISGSGANYEQYF
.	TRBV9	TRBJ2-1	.	TGTGCCAGCAGCCCCAGTGGGTCCTACAATGAGCAGTTCTTC	CASSPSGSYNEQFF
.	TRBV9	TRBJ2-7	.	TGTGCCAGCAGCGGCGGCAGGGGCTACGAGCAGTACTTC	CASSGGRGYEQYF
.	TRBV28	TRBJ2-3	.	TGTGCCAGCAGGAACACTGGCACAGATACGCAGTATTTT	CASRNTGTDTQYF
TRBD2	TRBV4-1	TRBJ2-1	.	TGCGCCAGCAGCCTACTTTCGGGAGGGTATGAGCAGTTCTTC	CASSLLSGGYEQFF